The following is a T cell receptor beta chain sequence with its context. Antigen: not known. With a J-beta primer mix and a sample-barcoded 5' primer, a second PCR ran about 6 to 11 cycles. Each cDNA molecule received a tag from a template-switch adaptor that had 12 random nucleotides. MiXCR, run by TCRdb on the 5' RACE reads, gives a single entry per CDR3 protein. The sample holds about 1.4 million distinct CDR3 sequences, 59% seen once. The record originates from a study of blood T cells in healthy people across ages. Across the whole study: Capture via template switching afforded approximately one barcoded beta molecule per two T cells. The study, taken as a whole, reports: Researchers said unsorted PBMCs prevented a conclusive naive versus antigen-experienced comparison.

The people who gave samples were healthy Caucasians from Russia, aged roughly 6 to 90. Sequencing input: blood. This receptor was obtained from a young man in good health.

The CDR3 coding sequence is TGCAGTGCTACAACTGTAGCGGGAAGGTACGAGCAGTACTTC. This encodes CSATTVAGRYEQYF. V gene TRBV20-1 combines with J gene TRBJ2-7; 8 bases align to TRBD2. The germline V gene encodes CDR1 DFQATT and CDR2 SNEGSKA (reference sequence). V was pared by 4 bases and J by 4 bases, with 9 bases of the junction left unmatched. This CDR3 spans 14 amino acids.